The 20 T cell receptor beta chains reported below all come from one sample, sequenced in a study of identical twins. TCRdb used MiXCR to reprocess the 5' RACE reads, holding one entry per CDR3 protein. Among fewer than 250,000 distinct CDR3 sequences listed, around 6.6% were seen once. These data were also reused for a study on yellow fever vaccine responses in identical twins.

The sequencing input was memory (CD45RO+) T cells sorted from blood. The receptors were gathered from a woman younger than 30 in good health.

The chain links TRBV10-3 to TRBJ2-5, with D possibly being TRBD2 (5 bases). This CDR3 is built from 13 residues. Germline CDR1 reads ENHRY; CDR2 reads SYGVKD. V lost 5 bases and J 1 base, leaving 8 bases between the germline ends. The CDR3 reads CAISRLPQETQYF. CDR3 in DNA: TGTGCCATCAGTAGACTACCCCAAGAGACCCAGTACTTC.

This sequence joins TRBV15 and TRBJ1-4; unclear D gene. Germline CDR1 LNHNV, CDR2 YYDKDF (reference sequence). V lost 1 base and J 8 bases, leaving 5 bases between the germline ends. CDR3 length: 12 amino acids. In DNA, the CDR3 is TGTGCCACCAGCAGAGGGCAGGAAAAACTGTTTTTT. This gives the protein CATSRGQEKLFF.

CDR3 residues: CASSLSWGTGDYGYTF. The DNA for the CDR3 is TGTGCCAGCAGTTTAAGTTGGGGGACAGGGGACTATGGCTACACCTTC. The chain is built from TRBV27 and TRBJ1-2, with 10 bases fitting TRBD1. The V gene's germline CDR1 is MNHEY and CDR2 SMNVEV (reference sequence). Trimming cost V 2 bases and J 3 bases; bases outside gene matches: 6. The CDR3 consists of 16 residues.

V gene TRBV2 combines with J gene TRBJ1-6; TRBD1 matches 9 bases. V trimming: 6 bases; J trimming: 7 bases; junction bases outside the gene matches: 4. There are 14 residues in the CDR3. Germline V gene data show CDR1 as SNHLY and CDR2 as FYNNEI. In DNA, the CDR3 is TGTGCCAGCAGAGGGGACAGGGCGAATTCACCCCTCCACTTT. This sequence encodes CASRGDRANSPLHF.

The chain combines TRBV20-1 with TRBJ2-7; the match to TRBD2 covers 13 bases. The CDR3 has 14 amino acids. Trimming at V came to 7 bases and at J to 7 bases, leaving 10 bases not matched to a gene. Germline CDR1 reads DFQATT; CDR2 reads SNEGSKA (reference sequence). CDR3 region: CSVTGLAGEREQYF. The CDR3 coding sequence is TGCAGTGTTACAGGACTAGCGGGAGAGCGGGAGCAGTACTTC.

This clonotype showed up many times. The V and J genes are TRBV6-1 and TRBJ1-6, with 7 bases that match TRBD1. Germline V gene sequence: CDR1 MNHNS, CDR2 SASEGT. This CDR3 has 15 amino acids. The V gene end was trimmed by 2 bases and the J gene end by 11 bases; junction bases not matched to a gene: 9. CDR3 DNA: TGTGCCAGCAGTGAACGCCCAGGGGGTATCGCACCCCTCCACTTT. It codes for CASSERPGGIAPLHF.

This clonotype appeared a few times. The chain is built from TRBV24-1 and TRBJ1-5; D remains unclear. The CDR3 is 14 residues long. The V gene's germline CDR1 is KGHDR and CDR2 SFDVKD. The V end was cut by 9 bases, the J end by 4 bases, with 15 bases between. The CDR3 is CATGPAWGNQPQHF. The CDR3 DNA sequence: TGTGCCACCGGGCCCGCGTGGGGTAATCAGCCCCAGCATTTT.

There are a few counts of this clonotype. The chain links TRBV6-1 to TRBJ2-7; 7 bases fit TRBD2. V trimming: 2 bases; J trimming: 2 bases; junction bases outside the gene matches: 6. The CDR3 consists of 15 residues. CDR1 is MNHNS, CDR2 SASEGT, per germline. The CDR3 loop reads CASSELGRGTYEQYF. CDR3 coding DNA: TGTGCCAGCAGTGAATTAGGGCGGGGGACCTACGAGCAGTACTTC.

This clonotype was picked up many times. This rearrangement joins TRBV7-6 to TRBJ1-1; TRBD1 agrees at 8 bases. CDR1 and CDR2 (germline): SGHVS, FNYEAQ. This CDR3 contains 15 residues. The ends lost 3 bases at V and 3 bases at J; junction bases unmatched: 6. DNA for the CDR3: TGTGCCAGCAGCTTCAACAGGGGGAAGGACACTGAAGCTTTCTTT. This encodes CASSFNRGKDTEAFF.

This clonotype was found a few times. The junction and the germline gene differ at one end; a read error may be behind it. The chain combines TRBV3-1 with TRBJ2-1, with a tentative D call TRBD1 (5 bases). Germline V gene data show CDR1 as LGHDT and CDR2 as YNNKEL (reference sequence). This CDR3 is 15 amino acids long. The CDR3 DNA reads as TGTGCCAGCAGACAAGGGGTAAGCTCCTACAATGAGCAGTTCTTC. It codes for CASRQGVSSYNEQFF.

At least ten counts were recorded for this clonotype. The CDR3 DNA reads TGTGCCAGCAGTTCCTCTGCCAGCGGGAGGAATGAGCAGTTCTTC. Its translation: CASSSSASGRNEQFF. This rearrangement joins TRBV12-3 or TRBV12-4 to TRBJ2-1; 9 bases are shared with TRBD2. The CDR3 loop spans 15 amino acids. Trimming removed 4 bases from V and 7 bases from J; junction bases left unmatched: 8.

This clonotype occurred many times. The chain carries TRBV10-3 and TRBJ2-5, with D uncertain. The germline V gene has CDR1 ENHRY and CDR2 SYGVKD. The CDR3 contains 16 residues. Between the trimmed V and J ends, which lost 1 base and 1 base, there was a span of 13 bases. The CDR3 protein is CAISELSGKAQETQYF. The CDR3 coding sequence is TGTGCCATCAGTGAGTTGAGTGGGAAGGCCCAAGAGACCCAGTACTTC.

In this sample, this clonotype turned up many times. V and J are TRBV5-1 and TRBJ1-2; 8 nucleotides match TRBD1. The CDR3 length is 16 residues. V was pared by 4 bases and J by 6 bases, with 14 bases of the junction left unmatched. CDR1 is SGHRS and CDR2 is YFSETQ in the germline V gene. The CDR3 bases are TGCGCCAGCAGCGGGGACAGGCCCCCACCTAGGGATGGCTACACCTTC. This sequence encodes CASSGDRPPPRDGYTF.

This clonotype showed up just a few times. J is TRBJ2-1 and V is TRBV18, with a weak D call TRBD1 (6 bases). CDR1 is KGHSH, CDR2 LQKENI, per germline. The CDR3 length is 14 residues. V was shortened by 3 bases and J by 6 bases, with 12 bases between the two germline ends. CDR3 amino acids: CASSPKDRFNEQFF. The CDR3 nucleotides are TGTGCCAGCTCACCCAAGGACAGATTCAATGAGCAGTTCTTC.

The rearrangement uses TRBV28 and TRBJ1-1, with TRBD1 as a possible D gene (5 bases). V was cut by 2 bases and J by 1 base, with 14 bases left in between. Germline V gene lookup returns CDR1 MDHEN and CDR2 SYDVKM. The CDR3 is 16 residues long. The CDR3 bases are TGTGCCAGCAGTTTAAGTTCTGGCAGGGCGAACACTGAAGCTTTCTTT. This encodes CASSLSSGRANTEAFF.

V usage is TRBV7-8 and J usage is TRBJ1-3; TRBD1 might be the D (6 bases). Germline CDR1 reads SGHVS; CDR2 reads FQNEAQ. This CDR3 spans 18 amino acids. V was pared by 4 bases and J by 0 bases, with 19 bases between. The CDR3 loop reads CASSSNHPGQNSGNTIYF. The CDR3 DNA reads as TGTGCCAGCAGCTCGAACCATCCGGGACAAAACTCTGGAAACACCATATATTTT.

This chain links TRBV28 with TRBJ2-2; D is tentatively TRBD1 or TRBD2 (5 bases each). Trimming stripped 6 bases from V and 6 bases from J, with 17 bases between. Germline V lookup: CDR1 MDHEN, CDR2 SYDVKM. This CDR3 is built from 15 residues. CDR3 coding DNA: TGTGCCAGCAGGAGGGAAGGGGTTCTGGCCGGGGAGCTGTTTTTT. The encoded protein is CASRREGVLAGELFF.

Only a few counts were recorded for this clonotype. V is TRBV5-1 and J is TRBJ2-3; a possible D gene is TRBD2 (6 bases). The CDR3 loop spans 14 amino acids. Germline V gene data show CDR1 as SGHRS and CDR2 as YFSETQ. Trimming shortened V by 8 bases and J by 0 bases, and 13 bases separated the two germline ends. As DNA, the CDR3 is TGCGCCAGTCGAGCGGGTCCTAGCACAGATACGCAGTATTTT. Protein: CASRAGPSTDTQYF.

This clonotype was recorded at least ten times. V usage is TRBV20-1 and J usage is TRBJ2-4; tentatively, D is TRBD1 (5 bases). Germline V lookup: CDR1 DFQATT, CDR2 SNEGSKA (reference sequence). The CDR3 has 13 amino acids. Between the trimmed V and J ends, which lost 3 bases and 4 bases, there was a span of 10 bases. CDR3 nucleotide sequence: TGCAGTGCTAGGACGGACACAAAAAACATTCAGTACTTC. Translation: CSARTDTKNIQYF.

The J gene is TRBJ2-1, the V gene TRBV12-3 or TRBV12-4, with 10 bases aligning to TRBD2. With 5 bases clipped from V and 8 bases from J, the junction kept 9 bases outside the gene matches. CDR3 length equals 15 residues. CDR3 sequence reads: CASSAGLAIGDEQFF. The CDR3 bases are TGTGCCAGCAGTGCGGGACTAGCGATTGGGGATGAGCAGTTCTTC.